This record looks at one T cell receptor (beta chain) sequence and its context. Sequencing used immunoSEQ multiplex PCR; TCRdb keeps in-frame clones, though not all of them. The sample shows roughly 710,000 clones, approximately 83% of them seen only once. This entry belongs to a study of shared T cell receptors in the human thymus. V was shortened by 1 base and J by 1 base, with 8 bases between the two germline ends. Germline V gene data show CDR1 as SGHNT and CDR2 as YENEEA. CDR3 length: 15 residues. The same sample was also used in a study of human thymus T cells. That source adds: Immunologically healthy infants in Finland undergoing congenital heart defect surgery were the donors. Thymus pieces cut out during corrective heart surgery were the tissue that was used. Thymic and blood repertoires appeared to display a bias in their usage of V and J genes. Among unrelated individuals, related research reported thymic repertoires that overlapped highly.

The sequencing sample was made of thymocytes. The genes are TRBV11-3 and TRBJ2-1; D might be TRBD2 (5 bases). This sequence was found in a girl less than two years old with a congenital heart defect. The CDR3 here is CASSLAGGSYNEQFF. CDR3 in DNA: TGTGCCAGCAGCTTAGCTGGCGGGTCCTACAATGAGCAGTTCTTC.